This passage covers 20 T cell receptor beta chains from one sample sequenced in a study of response to subunit inactivated influenza vaccine. One entry per CDR3 protein, called by TCRdb with MiXCR from the RT-PCR reads. The repertoire has about 780,000 distinct CDR3 sequences, around a sixth of them found once; the top ten carry about a tenth. Sequenced here: PBMCs from blood, sampled 5 days after vaccination. The receptor source for this set is a man aged 50-59 years who received an inactivated influenza vaccine.

This clonotype was observed a few times. CDR3 amino acids: CASRSGQGDTQYF. Here the CDR3 DNA reads TGCGCCAGCAGGTCGGGACAGGGAGATACGCAGTATTTT. This chain uses TRBV5-1 with TRBJ2-3; TRBD1 aligns across 9 bases. Losses at the gene ends were 5 bases for V and 5 bases for J; bases not matched to a gene: 3. The germline CDR1 and CDR2 sequences are SGHRS and YFSETQ. The CDR3 runs 13 residues. Combining the CDR3 with reference TRBV5-1 and TRBJ2-3 gives the whole variable domain KAGVTQTPRYLIKTRGQQVTLSCSPISGHRSVSWYQQTPGQGLQFLFEYFSETQRNKGNFPGRFSGRQFSNSRSEMNVSTLELGDSALYLCASRSGQGDTQYFGPGTRLTVL.

This clonotype showed up many times. The gene calls are TRBV7-3 and TRBJ2-3; 7 bases are a match to TRBD2. After removal of 5 bases from V and 1 base from J, the junction contained 6 bases not matched to a gene. The germline CDR1 and CDR2 sequences are SGHTA and FQGTGA. CDR3 size: 15 residues. This chain's CDR3 is CASSLQAGGTDTQYF. The CDR3 DNA is TGTGCCAGCAGCCTCCAGGCGGGGGGCACAGATACGCAGTATTTT.

J is TRBJ2-3 and V is TRBV4-3, with 10 bases fitting TRBD2. The CDR3 has 19 amino acids. Looked up from germline, CDR1 is LGHNA and CDR2 is YSLEER. J lost 2 bases, V lost 1 base, and 12 bases had no gene match. The CDR3 region is CASSQASTWTSGYTDTQYF. The CDR3 coding sequence is TGCGCCAGCAGCCAAGCCTCCACCTGGACTAGCGGTTACACAGATACGCAGTATTTT.

This clonotype was observed a few times. The V call is TRBV29-1, the J call TRBJ1-1; 9 positions match TRBD1. This CDR3 has 12 residues. Germline V lookup: CDR1 SQVTM, CDR2 ANQGSEA. This CDR3 reads CSLTGGAGEAFF. The CDR3 DNA sequence: TGCAGTCTTACAGGGGGCGCGGGTGAAGCTTTCTTT. The full variable domain, in which reference TRBV29-1 and TRBJ1-1 provide the parts outside the CDR3, is SAVISQKPSRDICQRGTSLTIQCQVDSQVTMMFWYRQQPGQSLTLIATANQGSEATYESGFVIDKFPISRPNLTFSTLTVSNMSPEDSSIYLCSLTGGAGEAFFGQGTRLTVV.

The gene calls are TRBV6-1 and TRBJ2-1, with 7 bases that match TRBD2. V shed 2 bases and J 4 bases; nucleotides not matched to a gene: 11. Germline V lookup: CDR1 MNHNS, CDR2 SASEGT. This CDR3 has 17 amino acids. The chain's CDR3 is CASSELGAGRKYNEQFF. The CDR3 nucleotides read TGTGCCAGCAGTGAATTGGGAGCGGGGCGAAAGTACAATGAGCAGTTCTTC.

This clonotype was counted a few times. V and J are TRBV28 and TRBJ2-3; D remains unclear. The germline gives CDR1 MDHEN, CDR2 SYDVKM. The CDR3 consists of 20 residues. V lost 4 bases to trimming and J lost 3 bases, with 29 bases between them. The CDR3 here is CASSSPIPPVRAGKTDTQYF. The CDR3 bases are TGTGCCAGCAGTTCCCCCATTCCGCCCGTTCGCGCTGGTAAAACAGATACGCAGTATTTT. Combining the CDR3 with reference TRBV28 and TRBJ2-3 gives the whole variable domain DVKVTQSSRYLVKRTGEKVFLECVQDMDHENMFWYRQDPGLGLRLIYFSYDVKMKEKGDIPEGYSVSREKKERFSLILESASTNQTSMYLCASSSPIPPVRAGKTDTQYFGPGTRLTVL.

V gene TRBV6-2 or TRBV6-3 combines with J gene TRBJ2-7, with D possibly TRBD2 on 6 matching bases. Germline V gene sequence: CDR1 MNHEY, CDR2 SVGEGT. Trimming took 0 bases from V and 7 from J, leaving 10 bases between them. The CDR3 sequence is 13 residues long. The CDR3 region is CASSYSNGREQYF. The CDR3 DNA follows: TGTGCCAGCAGTTACTCGAACGGGAGAGAGCAGTACTTC.

This clonotype was seen a few times. The V gene is TRBV12-3 or TRBV12-4, the J gene TRBJ2-7; D may be TRBD1 or TRBD2 (6 bases each). The CDR3 consists of 14 residues. Trimming removed 6 bases at V and 0 bases at J, with 12 bases between. For the CDR3, the DNA is TGTGCCAGCAGAAGGGGGGTGGGCTCCTACGAGCAGTACTTC. It specifies CASRRGVGSYEQYF.

For this clonotype: One junction end disagrees with the germline gene, perhaps due to a read error. This chain uses TRBV2 with TRBJ1-2, with TRBD1 matching 10 bases. Germline CDR1 and CDR2: SNHLY and FYNNEI. The CDR3 runs to 15 residues. The CDR3 DNA follows: TGTGCCAGCACTGAATACCCGGGACAGGGGTATGGCTACACCTTC. Its translation: CASTEYPGQGYGYTF.

The CDR3 here is CASSGGAIGADTQYF. CDR3 DNA sequence: TGTGCCAGCAGCGGCGGGGCTATTGGGGCAGATACGCAGTATTTT. The V and J genes are TRBV5-5 and TRBJ2-3; possibly TRBD2 for D (6 bases). CDR3 length: 15 residues. With 4 bases removed from V and 4 bases from J, the gap between germline ends came to 16 bases. The germline gives CDR1 SGHKS, CDR2 YYEKEE (reference sequence).

The V gene is TRBV7-8, the J gene TRBJ2-5; 7 nucleotides align to TRBD1. The CDR3 is 15 residues long. The germline gives CDR1 SGHVS, CDR2 FQNEAQ. V lost 6 bases, J lost 4 bases, and 11 bases stayed unmatched. The CDR3 DNA reads as TGTGCCAGCAGTACGATTAGGGGGCCACTAGAGACCCAGTACTTC. Translating gives CASSTIRGPLETQYF. The entire variable domain, with the rest obtained from reference TRBV7-8 and TRBJ2-5, is as follows: GAGVSQSPRYKVAKRGQDVALRCDPISGHVSLFWYQQALGQGPEFLTYFQNEAQLDKSGLPSDRFFAERPEGSVSTLKIQRTQQEDSAVYLCASSTIRGPLETQYFGPGTRLLVL.

This clonotype was recorded a few times. CDR3: CASSQGLLSYNEQFF. The DNA for the CDR3 is TGCGCCAGCAGCCAAGGGTTACTCTCCTACAATGAGCAGTTCTTC. This chain links TRBV4-1 with TRBJ2-1; D is uncertain. The CDR3 is 15 amino acids. Germline values: CDR1 MGHRA, CDR2 YSYEKL. V was cut by 1 base and J by 0 bases, with 7 bases left in between.

The chain couples TRBV20-1 to TRBJ2-6; D is perhaps TRBD2 (5 bases). Germline-derived CDR1 and CDR2 are DFQATT and SNEGSKA (reference sequence). CDR3 length: 15 residues. Trimming removed 2 bases at V and 4 bases at J, with 12 bases between. The CDR3 DNA reads TGCAGTGCTAGATACAGAGGGTCCGGGGCCAACGTCCTGACTTTC. Translated, it gives CSARYRGSGANVLTF.

The genes are TRBV20-1 and TRBJ2-3; TRBD2 might be the D (5 bases). In germline, CDR1 is DFQATT, CDR2 SNEGSKA (reference sequence). V was cut by 6 bases and J by 1 base, with 11 bases left in between. The CDR3 runs 13 residues. In nucleotides, the CDR3 is TGCAGTGCCTTGTCGGAGGGCACAGATACGCAGTATTTT. Its translation is CSALSEGTDTQYF.

The chain has TRBV12-3 or TRBV12-4 and TRBJ2-3; D assignment may be TRBD1 or TRBD2 (6 bases each). The CDR3 has 17 amino acids. Trimming pared 6 bases from V and 9 bases from J, leaving 28 bases between. The CDR3 bases are TGTGCCAGCAGCTCCTTAGCTGTCTTCCCCTCGGGGGCGACGCAGTATTTT. Residues: CASSSLAVFPSGATQYF.

V usage is TRBV6-1 and J usage is TRBJ1-3; D is unresolved. The CDR3 totals 14 residues. Trimming stripped 4 bases from V and 4 bases from J, with 11 bases between. Germline V lookup: CDR1 MNHNS, CDR2 SASEGT. The CDR3 sequence: CASSAWGAGNTIYF. In DNA, the CDR3 is TGTGCCAGCAGTGCTTGGGGAGCAGGAAACACCATATATTTT.

The J gene is TRBJ2-5, the V gene TRBV20-1; D not certain. This CDR3 has 10 amino acids. The V and J ends lost 5 bases and 3 bases respectively, with 4 bases between them. The germline V gene has CDR1 DFQATT and CDR2 SNEGSKA (reference sequence). CDR3 sequence (DNA): TGCAGTGCTCAGGAAGAGACCCAGTACTTC. Protein: CSAQEETQYF.

This clonotype turned up a few times. CDR3 sequence (DNA): TGCGCCAGCAGCCTTAATTGGGGGGAGACCCAGTACTTC. Protein product: CASSLNWGETQYF. V is TRBV4-3 and J is TRBJ2-5; D is perhaps TRBD1 or TRBD2 (5 bases each). Germline CDR1 LGHNA, CDR2 YSLEER. V lost 4 bases to trimming and J lost 5 bases, with 11 bases between them. This CDR3 is 13 amino acids long.

This rearrangement joins TRBV7-8 to TRBJ1-1; TRBD1 aligns across 9 bases. V lost 2 bases to trimming and J lost 1 base; unmatched junction nucleotides: 5. CDR3 size: 16 residues. Germline V lookup: CDR1 SGHVS, CDR2 FQNEAQ. The CDR3 coding sequence is TGTGCCAGCAGCTTAAACCTGGGACAGGGGAACACTGAAGCTTTCTTT. Its protein product is CASSLNLGQGNTEAFF.

The V and J genes are TRBV29-1 and TRBJ1-4, with no clear D. This CDR3 spans 10 amino acids. Germline CDR1 reads SQVTM; CDR2 reads ANQGSEA. V was shortened by 6 bases and J by 7 bases, with 6 bases between the two germline ends. As DNA, the CDR3 is TGCAGCGTGAAGGGTGAAAAACTGTTTTTT. Amino acid sequence: CSVKGEKLFF.